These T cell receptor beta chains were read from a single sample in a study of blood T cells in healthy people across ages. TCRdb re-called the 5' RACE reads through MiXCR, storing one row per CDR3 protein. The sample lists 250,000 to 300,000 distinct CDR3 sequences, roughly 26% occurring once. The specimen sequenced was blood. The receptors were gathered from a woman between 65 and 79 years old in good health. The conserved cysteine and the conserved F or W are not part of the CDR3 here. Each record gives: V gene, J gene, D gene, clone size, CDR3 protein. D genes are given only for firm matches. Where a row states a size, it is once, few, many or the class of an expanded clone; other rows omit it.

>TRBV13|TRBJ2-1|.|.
ASSLEAGVNEQF
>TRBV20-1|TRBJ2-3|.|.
SAGTGTANTDTQY
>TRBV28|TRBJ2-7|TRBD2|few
ASSLLLSLADRYEQY
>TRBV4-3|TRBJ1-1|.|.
ASSQGERTLNTEAF
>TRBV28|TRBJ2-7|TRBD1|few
ATSGTGGKSYEQY
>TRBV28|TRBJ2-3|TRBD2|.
ASGPLRAGRVGAQY
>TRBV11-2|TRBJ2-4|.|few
ASSVRGLNIQY
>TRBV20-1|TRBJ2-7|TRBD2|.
SARPTETSGRAYEQY
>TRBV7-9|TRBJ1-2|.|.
ASSLVAADGYT
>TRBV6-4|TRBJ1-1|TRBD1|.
ASSEGDRREAF
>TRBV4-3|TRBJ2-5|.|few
ASSQDRGTKETQY
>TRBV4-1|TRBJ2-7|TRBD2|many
ASSQDPIAGAGEQY
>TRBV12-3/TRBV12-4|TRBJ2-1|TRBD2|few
ASSYGLANTYNEQF
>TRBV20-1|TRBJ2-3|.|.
SASQSLLVDTQY
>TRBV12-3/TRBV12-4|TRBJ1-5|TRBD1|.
ASSWTGGTQPQH